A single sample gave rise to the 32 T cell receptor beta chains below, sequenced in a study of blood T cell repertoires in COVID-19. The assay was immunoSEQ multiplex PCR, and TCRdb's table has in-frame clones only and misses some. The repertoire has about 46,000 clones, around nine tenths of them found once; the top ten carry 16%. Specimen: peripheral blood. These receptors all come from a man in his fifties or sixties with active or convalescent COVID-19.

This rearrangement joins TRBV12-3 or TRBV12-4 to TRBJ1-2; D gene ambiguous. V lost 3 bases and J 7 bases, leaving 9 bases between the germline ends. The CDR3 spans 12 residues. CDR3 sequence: CASSFAQVGYTF. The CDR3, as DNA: TGTGCCAGCAGTTTCGCGCAGGTTGGCTACACCTTC.

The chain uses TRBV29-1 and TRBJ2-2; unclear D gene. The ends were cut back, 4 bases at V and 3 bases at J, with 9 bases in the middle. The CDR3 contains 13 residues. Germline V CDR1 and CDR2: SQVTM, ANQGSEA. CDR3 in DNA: TGCAGCGTTGGCAGGTCCCACACCGGGGAGCTGTTTTTT. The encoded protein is CSVGRSHTGELFF.

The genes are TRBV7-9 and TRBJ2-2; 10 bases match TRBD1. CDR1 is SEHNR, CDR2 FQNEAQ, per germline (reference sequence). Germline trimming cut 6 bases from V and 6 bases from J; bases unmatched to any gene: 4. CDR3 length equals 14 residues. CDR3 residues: CASRGQGRPGELFF. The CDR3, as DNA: TGTGCCAGCAGGGGACAGGGGAGGCCCGGGGAGCTGTTTTTT.

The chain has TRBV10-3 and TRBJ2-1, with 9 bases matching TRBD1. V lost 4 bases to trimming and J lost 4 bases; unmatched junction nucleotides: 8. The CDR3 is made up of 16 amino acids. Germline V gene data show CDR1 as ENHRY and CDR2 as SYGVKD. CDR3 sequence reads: CAISVSPGQGYNEQFF. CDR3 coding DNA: TGTGCCATCAGTGTTTCCCCGGGACAGGGTTACAATGAGCAGTTCTTC.

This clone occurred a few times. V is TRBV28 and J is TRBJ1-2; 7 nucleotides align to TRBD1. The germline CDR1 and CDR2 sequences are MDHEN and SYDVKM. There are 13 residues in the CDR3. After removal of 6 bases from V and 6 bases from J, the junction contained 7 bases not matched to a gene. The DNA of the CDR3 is TGTGCCAGCAGCAAGACAGGGAGGCATGGCTACACCTTC. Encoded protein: CASSKTGRHGYTF.

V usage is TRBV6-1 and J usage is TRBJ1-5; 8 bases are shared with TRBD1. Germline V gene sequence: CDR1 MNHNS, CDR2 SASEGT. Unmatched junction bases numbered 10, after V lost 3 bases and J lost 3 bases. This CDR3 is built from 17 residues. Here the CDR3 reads CASSDATGGPYNQPQHF. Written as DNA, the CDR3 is TGTGCCAGCAGTGACGCAACAGGGGGGCCTTACAATCAGCCCCAGCATTTT.

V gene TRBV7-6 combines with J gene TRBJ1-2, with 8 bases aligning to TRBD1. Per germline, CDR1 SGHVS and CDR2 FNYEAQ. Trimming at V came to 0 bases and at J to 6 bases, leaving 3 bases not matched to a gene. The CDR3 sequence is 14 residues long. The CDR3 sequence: CASSLAPTGDGYTF. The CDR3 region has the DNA TGTGCCAGCAGCTTAGCTCCGACAGGGGATGGCTACACCTTC.

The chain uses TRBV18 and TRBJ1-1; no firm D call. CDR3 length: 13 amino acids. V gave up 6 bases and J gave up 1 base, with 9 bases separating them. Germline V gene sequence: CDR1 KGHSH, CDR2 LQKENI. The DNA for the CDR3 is TGTGCCAGCTCCCCAACAGCGAACACTGAAGCTTTCTTT. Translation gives CASSPTANTEAFF.

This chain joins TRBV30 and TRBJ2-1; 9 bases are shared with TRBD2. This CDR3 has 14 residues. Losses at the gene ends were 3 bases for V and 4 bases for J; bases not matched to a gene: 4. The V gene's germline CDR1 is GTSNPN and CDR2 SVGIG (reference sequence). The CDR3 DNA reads TGTGCCTGGAGCTTAGCGGGGGATTACAATGAGCAGTTCTTC. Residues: CAWSLAGDYNEQFF.

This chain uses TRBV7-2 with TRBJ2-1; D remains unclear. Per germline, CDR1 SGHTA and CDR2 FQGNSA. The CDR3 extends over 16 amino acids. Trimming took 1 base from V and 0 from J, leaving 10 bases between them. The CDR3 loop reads CASSLGTVSSYNEQFF. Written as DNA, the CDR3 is TGTGCCAGCAGCTTAGGAACGGTAAGCTCCTACAATGAGCAGTTCTTC.

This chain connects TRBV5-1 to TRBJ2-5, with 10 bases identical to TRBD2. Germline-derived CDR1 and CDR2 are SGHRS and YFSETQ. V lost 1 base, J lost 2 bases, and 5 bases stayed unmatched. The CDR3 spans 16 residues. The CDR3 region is CASSLYSSGGQETQYF. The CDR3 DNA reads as TGCGCCAGCAGCTTGTACTCTAGCGGGGGACAAGAGACCCAGTACTTC.

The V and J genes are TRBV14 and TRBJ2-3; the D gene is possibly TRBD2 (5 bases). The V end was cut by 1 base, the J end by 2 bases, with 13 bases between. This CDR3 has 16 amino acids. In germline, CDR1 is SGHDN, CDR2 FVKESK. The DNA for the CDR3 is TGTGCCAGCAGCCAAGTCTTGGACTTTTCCACAGATACGCAGTATTTT. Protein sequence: CASSQVLDFSTDTQYF.

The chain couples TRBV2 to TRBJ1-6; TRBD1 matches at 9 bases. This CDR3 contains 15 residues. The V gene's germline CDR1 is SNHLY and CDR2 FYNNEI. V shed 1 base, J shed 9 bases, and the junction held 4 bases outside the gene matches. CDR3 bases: TGTGCCAGCAGTGAAGAGGGACAGGGACGTTCACCCCTCCACTTT. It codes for CASSEEGQGRSPLHF.

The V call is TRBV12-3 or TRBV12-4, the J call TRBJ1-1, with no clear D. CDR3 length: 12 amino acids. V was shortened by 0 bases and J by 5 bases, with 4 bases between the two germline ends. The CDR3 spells CASSLALTEAFF. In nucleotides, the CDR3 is TGTGCCAGCAGTTTAGCGCTAACTGAAGCTTTCTTT.

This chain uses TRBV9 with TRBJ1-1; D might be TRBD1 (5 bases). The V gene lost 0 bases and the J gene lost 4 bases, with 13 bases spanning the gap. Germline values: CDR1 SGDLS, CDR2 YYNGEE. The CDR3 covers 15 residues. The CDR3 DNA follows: TGTGCCAGCAGCGTAGTAGGACCCGGGGGCACTGAAGCTTTCTTT. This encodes CASSVVGPGGTEAFF.

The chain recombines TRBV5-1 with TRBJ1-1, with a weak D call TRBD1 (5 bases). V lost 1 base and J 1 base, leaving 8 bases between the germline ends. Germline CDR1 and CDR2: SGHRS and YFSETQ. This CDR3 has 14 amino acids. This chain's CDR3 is CASSLSGSNTEAFF. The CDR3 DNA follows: TGCGCCAGCAGCTTGTCAGGGTCGAACACTGAAGCTTTCTTT. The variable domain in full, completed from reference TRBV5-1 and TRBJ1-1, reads KAGVTQTPRYLIKTRGQQVTLSCSPISGHRSVSWYQQTPGQGLQFLFEYFSETQRNKGNFPGRFSGRQFSNSRSEMNVSTLELGDSALYLCASSLSGSNTEAFFGQGTRLTVV.

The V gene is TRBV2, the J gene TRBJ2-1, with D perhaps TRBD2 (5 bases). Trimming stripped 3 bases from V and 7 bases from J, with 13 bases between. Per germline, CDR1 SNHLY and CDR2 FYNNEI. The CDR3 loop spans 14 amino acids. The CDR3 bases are TGTGCCAGCAGTGAGAGGGTTACCCTAAATGAGCAGTTCTTC. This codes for CASSERVTLNEQFF.

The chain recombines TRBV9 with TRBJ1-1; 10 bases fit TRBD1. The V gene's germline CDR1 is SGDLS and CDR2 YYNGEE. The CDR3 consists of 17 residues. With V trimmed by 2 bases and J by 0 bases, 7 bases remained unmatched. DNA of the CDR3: TGTGCCAGCAGCGTCGTTCCGACAGGGGGCATGAACACTGAAGCTTTCTTT. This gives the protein CASSVVPTGGMNTEAFF.

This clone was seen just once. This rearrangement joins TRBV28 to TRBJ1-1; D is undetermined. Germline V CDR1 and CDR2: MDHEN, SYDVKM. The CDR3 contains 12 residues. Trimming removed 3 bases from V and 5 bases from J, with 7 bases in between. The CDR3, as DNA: TGTGCCAGCAGTTTTGAGGTTACTGAAGCTTTCTTT. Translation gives CASSFEVTEAFF. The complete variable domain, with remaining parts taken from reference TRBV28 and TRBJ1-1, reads DVKVTQSSRYLVKRTGEKVFLECVQDMDHENMFWYRQDPGLGLRLIYFSYDVKMKEKGDIPEGYSVSREKKERFSLILESASTNQTSMYLCASSFEVTEAFFGQGTRLTVV.

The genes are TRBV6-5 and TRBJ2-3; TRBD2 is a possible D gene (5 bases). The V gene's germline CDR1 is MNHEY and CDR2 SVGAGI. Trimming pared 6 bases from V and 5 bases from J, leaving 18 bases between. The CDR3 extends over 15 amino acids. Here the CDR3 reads CASSQTTLGEDTQYF. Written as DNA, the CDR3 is TGTGCCAGCAGCCAGACTACCCTTGGGGAAGATACGCAGTATTTT.

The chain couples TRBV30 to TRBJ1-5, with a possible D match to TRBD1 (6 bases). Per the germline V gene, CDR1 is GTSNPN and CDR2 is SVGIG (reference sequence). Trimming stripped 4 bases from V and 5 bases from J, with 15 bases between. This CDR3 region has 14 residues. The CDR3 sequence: CAWTRDTKDQPQHF. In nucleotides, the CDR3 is TGTGCCTGGACCAGGGACACGAAGGATCAGCCCCAGCATTTT.

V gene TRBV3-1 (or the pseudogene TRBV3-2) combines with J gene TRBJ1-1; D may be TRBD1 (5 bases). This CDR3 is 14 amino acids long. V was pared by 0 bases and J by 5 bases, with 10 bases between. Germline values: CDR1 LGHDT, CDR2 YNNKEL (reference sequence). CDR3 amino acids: CASSQEGGLTEAFF. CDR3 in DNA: TGTGCCAGCAGCCAAGAGGGGGGGTTGACTGAAGCTTTCTTT.

CDR3 nucleotide sequence: TGTGCCAGCAGTCCATACCGGGGTGATTACGAGCAGTACTTC. Protein sequence: CASSPYRGDYEQYF. This sequence joins TRBV6-5 and TRBJ2-7; the D gene is possibly TRBD2 (5 bases). The V end was cut by 5 bases, the J end by 4 bases, with 15 bases between. The CDR3 runs 14 residues. The germline V gene encodes CDR1 MNHEY and CDR2 SVGAGI.

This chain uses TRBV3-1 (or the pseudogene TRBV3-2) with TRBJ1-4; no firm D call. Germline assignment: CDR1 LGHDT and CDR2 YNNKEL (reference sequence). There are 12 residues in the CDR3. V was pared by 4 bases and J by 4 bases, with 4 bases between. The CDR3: CASSPYNEKLFF. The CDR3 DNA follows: TGTGCCAGCAGCCCCTATAATGAAAAACTGTTTTTT.

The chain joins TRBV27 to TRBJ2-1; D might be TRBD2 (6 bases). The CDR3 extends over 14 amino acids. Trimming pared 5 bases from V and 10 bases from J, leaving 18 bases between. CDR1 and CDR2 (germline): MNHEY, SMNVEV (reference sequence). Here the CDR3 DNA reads TGTGCCAGCAGTGACCCCGGGAGCTTGGGGGAGCAGTTCTTC. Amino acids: CASSDPGSLGEQFF.

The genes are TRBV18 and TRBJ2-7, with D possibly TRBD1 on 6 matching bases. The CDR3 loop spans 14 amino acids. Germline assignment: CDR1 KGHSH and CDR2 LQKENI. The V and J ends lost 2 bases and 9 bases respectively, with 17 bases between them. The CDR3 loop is CASSPDGQLLRQYF. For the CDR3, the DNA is TGTGCCAGCTCACCAGACGGACAGCTATTAAGGCAGTACTTC.

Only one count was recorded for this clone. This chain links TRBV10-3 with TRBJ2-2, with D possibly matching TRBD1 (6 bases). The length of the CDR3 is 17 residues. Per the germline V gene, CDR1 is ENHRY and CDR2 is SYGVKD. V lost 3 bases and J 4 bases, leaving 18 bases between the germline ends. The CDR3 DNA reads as TGTGCCATCAGTGACCATTCAAACAGGGTTCCCACCGGGGAGCTGTTTTTT. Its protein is CAISDHSNRVPTGELFF.

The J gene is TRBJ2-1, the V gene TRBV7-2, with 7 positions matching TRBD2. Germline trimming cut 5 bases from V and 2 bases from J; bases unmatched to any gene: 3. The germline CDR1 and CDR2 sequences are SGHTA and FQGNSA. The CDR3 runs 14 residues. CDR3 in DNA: TGTGCCAGCAGCCGGACTAGTCCCTACAATGAGCAGTTCTTC. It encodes CASSRTSPYNEQFF.

In DNA form, the CDR3 reads TGTGCCAGCGGGGGGAGTGGGGAAAAACTGTTTTTT. Translated, it gives CASGGSGEKLFF. The V call is TRBV28, the J call TRBJ1-4, with D perhaps matching TRBD1 (5 bases). Trimming removed 8 bases from V and 8 bases from J, with 12 bases in between. Germline V gene data show CDR1 as MDHEN and CDR2 as SYDVKM. There are 12 residues in the CDR3.

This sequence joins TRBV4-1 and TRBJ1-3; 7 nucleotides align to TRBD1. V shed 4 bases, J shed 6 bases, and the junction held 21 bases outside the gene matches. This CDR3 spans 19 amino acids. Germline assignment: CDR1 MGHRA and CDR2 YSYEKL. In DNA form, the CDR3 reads TGCGCCAGCAGCCCTCTCGGATCTGGCGCTACAGGGACAGAAAACACCATATATTTT. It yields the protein CASSPLGSGATGTENTIYF.

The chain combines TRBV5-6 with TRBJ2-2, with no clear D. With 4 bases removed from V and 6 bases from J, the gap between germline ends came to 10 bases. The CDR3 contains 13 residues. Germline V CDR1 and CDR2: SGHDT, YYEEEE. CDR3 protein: CASSIDTSGELFF. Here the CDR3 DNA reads TGTGCCAGCAGCATAGACACGTCCGGGGAGCTGTTTTTT.

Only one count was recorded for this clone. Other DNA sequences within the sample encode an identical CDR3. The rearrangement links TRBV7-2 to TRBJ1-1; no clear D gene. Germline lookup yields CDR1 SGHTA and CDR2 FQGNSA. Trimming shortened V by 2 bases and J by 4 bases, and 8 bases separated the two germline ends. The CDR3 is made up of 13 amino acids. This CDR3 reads CASSLRGGTEAFF. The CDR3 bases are TGTGCCAGCAGCTTACGGGGAGGCACTGAAGCTTTCTTT.